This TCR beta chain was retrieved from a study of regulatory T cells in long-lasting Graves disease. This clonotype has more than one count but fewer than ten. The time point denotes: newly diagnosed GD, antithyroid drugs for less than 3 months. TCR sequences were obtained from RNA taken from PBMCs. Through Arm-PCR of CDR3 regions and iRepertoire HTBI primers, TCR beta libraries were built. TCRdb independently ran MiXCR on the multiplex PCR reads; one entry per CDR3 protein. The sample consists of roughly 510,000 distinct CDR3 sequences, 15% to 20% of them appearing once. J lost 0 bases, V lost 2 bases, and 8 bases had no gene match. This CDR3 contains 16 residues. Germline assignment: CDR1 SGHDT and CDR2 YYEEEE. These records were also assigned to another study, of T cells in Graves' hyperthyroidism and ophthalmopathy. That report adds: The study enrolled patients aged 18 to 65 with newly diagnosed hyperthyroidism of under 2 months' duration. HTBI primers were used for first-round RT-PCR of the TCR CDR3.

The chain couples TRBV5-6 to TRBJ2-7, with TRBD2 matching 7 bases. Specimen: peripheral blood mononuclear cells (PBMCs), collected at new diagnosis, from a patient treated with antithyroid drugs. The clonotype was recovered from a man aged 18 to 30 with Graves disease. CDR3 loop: CASSLGAGVLSYEQYF. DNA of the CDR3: TGTGCCAGCAGCTTAGGTGCGGGGGTCCTCTCCTACGAGCAGTACTTC.